Shown below are 28 T cell receptor beta chains from a single sample sequenced in a study of cytomegalovirus exposure and HLA in healthy donors. Primers: 60 Vbeta forward and 13 Jbeta reverse. Clones were sequenced by immunoSEQ multiplex PCR, and TCRdb holds only the in-frame ones, with some missing. The table lists approximately 140,000 clones, 73% of them singletons. Sequenced input: PBMCs. Receptors originate from a woman between 35 and 50 years old in good health and CMV-seronegative.

This chain joins TRBV5-4 and TRBJ1-1; a weak D match, TRBD1 (5 bases). The CDR3 is made up of 15 amino acids. V was clipped by 1 base and J by 3 bases, with 13 bases between them. Per the germline V gene, CDR1 is SGHNT and CDR2 is YYREEE (reference sequence). CDR3 coding DNA: TGTGCCAGCAGCTTGCCCCAGGGCCGTGACACTGAAGCTTTCTTT. Translating gives CASSLPQGRDTEAFF.

The chain is built from TRBV7-2 and TRBJ2-7; D is ambiguous. Germline V CDR1 and CDR2: SGHTA, FQGNSA. CDR3 length: 13 amino acids. V shed 7 bases and J shed 1 base, with 11 bases lying between them. DNA for the CDR3: TGTGCCAGCAAAAAAGAGCGATCCTACGAGCAGTACTTC. It translates to CASKKERSYEQYF.

This chain connects TRBV27 to TRBJ2-5; 11 bases fit TRBD2. The CDR3 runs 19 residues. V trimming: 1 base; J trimming: 3 bases; junction bases outside the gene matches: 13. Germline loops: CDR1 MNHEY, CDR2 SMNVEV (reference sequence). The CDR3 DNA sequence: TGTGCCAGCAGTTTATGGCCACCGACGTCTAGCGGGGGGAAAGAGACCCAGTACTTC. Translated: CASSLWPPTSSGGKETQYF.

The sample holds one count of this clone. The J gene is TRBJ1-6, the V gene TRBV18, with D unclear. This CDR3 spans 17 amino acids. Trimming shortened V by 2 bases and J by 0 bases, and 11 bases separated the two germline ends. Germline V gene sequence: CDR1 KGHSH, CDR2 LQKENI. The CDR3 region is CASSPTAQISYNSPLHF. CDR3 bases: TGTGCCAGCTCACCAACAGCACAGATCTCCTATAATTCACCCCTCCACTTT. Drawing the rest from reference TRBV18 and TRBJ1-6, the complete variable domain is NAGVMQNPRHLVRRRGQEARLRCSPMKGHSHVYWYRQLPEEGLKFMVYLQKENIIDESGMPKERFSAEFPKEGPSILRIQQVVRGDSAAYFCASSPTAQISYNSPLHFGNGTRLTVT.

The chain uses TRBV9 and TRBJ1-2; TRBD1 matches at 8 bases. The junction had 5 bases not matched to a gene; V was cut back by 2 bases and J by 5 bases. This CDR3 has 14 residues. Per germline, CDR1 SGDLS and CDR2 YYNGEE. The DNA of the CDR3 is TGTGCCAGCAGCGTTGATGGACAGGGATATGGCTACACCTTC. This gives the protein CASSVDGQGYGYTF.

CDR3 nucleotide sequence: TGTGCCAGCAGCTCTACCCCAGAGACCCAGTACTTC. As protein: CASSSTPETQYF. The V call is TRBV27, the J call TRBJ2-5; D remains ambiguous. The CDR3 extends over 12 amino acids. The ends were cut back, 6 bases at V and 4 bases at J, with 9 bases in the middle. Germline V CDR1 and CDR2: MNHEY, SMNVEV (reference sequence).

On this clone itself: Compared with germline, one end of the junction differs, possibly owing to a read error. The chain is built from TRBV10-2 and TRBJ2-1; 7 nucleotides line up with TRBD2. The CDR3 runs to 13 residues. CDR1 WSHSY and CDR2 SAAADI come from the germline V gene. The CDR3 protein is CASSVGDRGGRVF. In DNA, the CDR3 is TGCGCCAGCAGCGTGGGGGATAGAGGTGGGAGGGTCTTC.

The V call is TRBV2, the J call TRBJ1-5; D gene uncertain. Trimming removed 8 bases from V and 4 bases from J, with 12 bases in between. CDR1 is SNHLY, CDR2 FYNNEI, per germline. The CDR3 sequence is 13 residues long. In DNA, the CDR3 is TGTGCCAGCCATTTCTATTGGAATCAGCCCCAGCATTTT. Its translation is CASHFYWNQPQHF. Supplemented by reference TRBV2 and TRBJ1-5, the full variable domain reads EPEVTQTPSHQVTQMGQEVILRCVPISNHLYFYWYRQILGQKVEFLVSFYNNEISEKSEIFDDQFSVERPDGSNFTLKIRSTKLEDSAMYFCASHFYWNQPQHFGDGTRLSIL.

V and J are TRBV2 and TRBJ2-7; 7 bases align to TRBD2. The CDR3 contains 15 residues. Unmatched junction bases numbered 11, after V lost 7 bases and J lost 2 bases. The germline V gene encodes CDR1 SNHLY and CDR2 FYNNEI. CDR3 amino acids: CASTGGGTNTYEQYF. The DNA of the CDR3 is TGTGCCAGCACCGGAGGAGGGACTAATACCTACGAGCAGTACTTC.

The chain has TRBV7-9 and TRBJ1-4, with 8 nucleotides matching TRBD1. After removal of 5 bases from V and 3 bases from J, the junction contained 8 bases not matched to a gene. This CDR3 has 16 amino acids. Germline assignment: CDR1 SEHNR and CDR2 FQNEAQ (reference sequence). The DNA of the CDR3 is TGTGCCAGCAGCCCCGGGCGGGGACAGGCTAATGAAAAACTGTTTTTT. Encoded protein: CASSPGRGQANEKLFF.

In the case of this clone: The junction departs from the called germline gene at one end, perhaps through a read error. The chain has TRBV5-1 and TRBJ2-3; D is perhaps TRBD1 (6 bases). Germline assignment: CDR1 SGHRS and CDR2 YFSETQ. The CDR3 is 13 amino acids. The CDR3 here is CASSRNRQDTQYF. The CDR3, as DNA: TGCGCCAGCAGCCGAAACCGACAGGATACCCAGTATTTT.

The chain has TRBV5-6 and TRBJ2-5; D remains ambiguous. The CDR3 loop spans 14 amino acids. The germline V gene encodes CDR1 SGHDT and CDR2 YYEEEE. Trimming removed 4 bases at V and 1 base at J, with 11 bases between. CDR3 nucleotides: TGTGCCAGCAGCCCCGGTGGTATCCAAGAGACCCAGTACTTC. It encodes CASSPGGIQETQYF.

V and J are TRBV9 and TRBJ1-1, with TRBD1 identical over 11 bases. Germline CDR1 and CDR2: SGDLS and YYNGEE. With V trimmed by 4 bases and J by 5 bases, 7 bases remained unmatched. The CDR3 contains 15 residues. DNA for the CDR3: TGTGCCAGCAGCTGGAGGGACAGGGGGGTGACTGAAGCTTTCTTT. This translates into CASSWRDRGVTEAFF.

The chain couples TRBV29-1 to TRBJ2-7; 9 nucleotides align to TRBD2. Germline lookup yields CDR1 SQVTM and CDR2 ANQGSEA. The ends lost 1 base at V and 5 bases at J; junction bases unmatched: 3. The CDR3 is 13 residues long. The CDR3 sequence: CSVEVLAGHEQYV. The CDR3 region has the DNA TGCAGCGTTGAAGTCCTAGCGGGGCACGAGCAGTACGTC.

The chain couples TRBV4-3 to TRBJ1-6; no firm D call. Trimming took off 0 bases at V and 10 bases at J, with 7 bases between the two ends. The CDR3 spans 13 residues. CDR1 and CDR2 from the germline V gene are LGHNA and YSLEER. This CDR3 reads CASSQDRGSPLHF. In DNA form, the CDR3 reads TGCGCCAGCAGCCAAGATCGGGGATCACCCCTCCACTTT.

This chain connects TRBV19 to TRBJ1-6; 7 nucleotides line up with TRBD1. The ends lost 6 bases at V and 7 bases at J; junction bases unmatched: 9. CDR3 length: 15 residues. CDR1 is LNHDA, CDR2 SQIVND, per germline (reference sequence). CDR3 in amino acids: CASRPPGGENSPLHF. In DNA, the CDR3 is TGTGCCAGTAGGCCACCAGGGGGTGAAAATTCACCCCTCCACTTT.

The gene calls are TRBV6-5 and TRBJ2-5; 10 nucleotides agree with TRBD2. Matching the DNA end better, TRBJ2-7 makes the J call doubtful. Germline V gene data show CDR1 as MNHEY and CDR2 as SVGAGI. The CDR3 is made up of 13 amino acids. For the CDR3, the DNA is TGTGCCAGCAAAACTAGCGGGACCTACGAGCAGTACTTC. Its protein product is CASKTSGTYEQYF.

The rearrangement links TRBV7-8 to TRBJ2-1; D gene ambiguous. Between the trimmed V and J ends, which lost 3 bases and 3 bases, there was a span of 9 bases. This CDR3 contains 14 residues. The germline CDR1 and CDR2 sequences are SGHVS and FQNEAQ. This CDR3 is CASSLGTSYNEQFF. The CDR3 DNA is TGTGCCAGCAGCTTGGGCACAAGCTACAATGAGCAGTTCTTC.

CDR3 sequence: CASSAGGITYNEQFF. DNA of the CDR3: TGTGCCAGCAGCGCCGGGGGGATAACCTACAATGAGCAGTTCTTC. The chain employs TRBV9 and TRBJ2-1, with 7 bases identical to TRBD2. Looked up from germline, CDR1 is SGDLS and CDR2 is YYNGEE. J gave up 2 bases and V 3 bases, and 5 bases lay outside the gene matches. There are 15 residues in the CDR3.

The CDR3 region is CASSVAGWGGEKLFF. DNA for the CDR3: TGTGCCAGCAGCGTAGCGGGATGGGGGGGTGAAAAACTGTTTTTT. V is TRBV9 and J is TRBJ1-4; D might be TRBD1 (5 bases). V was shortened by 0 bases and J by 7 bases, with 13 bases between the two germline ends. The germline CDR1 and CDR2 sequences are SGDLS and YYNGEE. The CDR3 runs to 15 residues. Supplemented by reference TRBV9 and TRBJ1-4, the full variable domain reads DSGVTQTPKHLITATGQRVTLRCSPRSGDLSVYWYQQSLDQGLQFLIQYYNGEERAKGNILERFSAQQFPDLHSELNLSSLELGDSALYFCASSVAGWGGEKLFFGSGTQLSVL.

The chain recombines TRBV11-2 with TRBJ1-1; unclear D gene. V lost 4 bases, J lost 0 bases, and 15 bases lay in between. The CDR3 consists of 16 residues. Germline assignment: CDR1 SGHAT and CDR2 FQNNGV. The CDR3 sequence: CASSSLEGAMNTEAFF. CDR3 DNA: TGTGCCAGCAGCTCTCTCGAGGGTGCCATGAACACTGAAGCTTTCTTT.

The V gene is TRBV19, the J gene TRBJ1-1; 8 bases align to TRBD1. Germline CDR1 and CDR2: LNHDA and SQIVND (reference sequence). V lost 5 bases to trimming and J lost 1 base; unmatched junction nucleotides: 0. This CDR3 is built from 13 residues. The chain's CDR3 is CASSDRGNTEAFF. In DNA form, the CDR3 reads TGTGCCAGTAGTGACAGGGGGAACACTGAAGCTTTCTTT.

A single count supports this clone. The junction departs from the called germline gene at one end, perhaps through a read error. The rearrangement uses TRBV5-1 and TRBJ2-5; 13 bases map to TRBD2. Germline assignment: CDR1 SGHRS and CDR2 YFSETQ. The CDR3 extends over 16 amino acids. The CDR3 DNA follows: TGCGCCAGCAGTTTGGGACTAGCGGGGACACAAGAGACCCAGTACTTC. The encoded protein is CASSLGLAGTQETQYF.

Only one count was recorded for this clone. The rearrangement joins TRBV27 to TRBJ1-1; a possible D gene is TRBD1 (5 bases). Trimming pared 1 base from V and 0 bases from J, leaving 15 bases between. CDR1 and CDR2 (germline): MNHEY, SMNVEV (reference sequence). CDR3 length equals 17 residues. This chain's CDR3 is CASSLLGGGGMNTEAFF. The CDR3, as DNA: TGTGCCAGCAGTTTATTAGGTGGTGGGGGGATGAACACTGAAGCTTTCTTT.

The chain couples TRBV25-1 to TRBJ1-3, with 7 bases matching TRBD1. J was trimmed by 1 base and V by 1 base; bases with no gene match: 10. The CDR3 contains 18 residues. Germline lookup yields CDR1 MGHDK and CDR2 SYGVNS. The CDR3 here is CASSESAGQSNSGNTIYF. CDR3 DNA sequence: TGTGCCAGCAGTGAATCCGCGGGACAGTCAAATTCTGGAAACACCATATATTTT.

The chain combines TRBV13 with TRBJ2-7, with TRBD2 matching 8 bases. CDR3 length equals 14 residues. Germline V gene data show CDR1 as PRHDT and CDR2 as FYEKMQ (reference sequence). Trimming removed 7 bases from V and 7 bases from J; junction bases left unmatched: 12. CDR3 sequence reads: CASKPGLGVGEQYF. In DNA form, the CDR3 reads TGTGCCAGCAAACCGGGACTAGGGGTGGGGGAGCAGTACTTC.

The chain is built from TRBV7-2 and TRBJ2-5; TRBD2 agrees at 12 bases. Germline assignment: CDR1 SGHTA and CDR2 FQGNSA. Trimming removed 6 bases from V and 5 bases from J; junction bases left unmatched: 10. The CDR3 totals 16 residues. The CDR3 loop reads CASSRLAGDPRETQYF. In nucleotides, the CDR3 is TGTGCCAGCAGTCGACTAGCGGGGGACCCCCGGGAGACCCAGTACTTC.

CDR3 sequence reads: CASSLVAGGEQYV. The CDR3 DNA follows: TGTGCCAGCAGCTTGGTAGCGGGGGGCGAGCAGTACGTC. The chain combines TRBV7-2 with TRBJ2-7; 10 bases map to TRBD2. Per the germline V gene, CDR1 is SGHTA and CDR2 is FQGNSA. The V gene end was trimmed by 3 bases and the J gene end by 6 bases; junction bases not matched to a gene: 2. There are 13 residues in the CDR3.